The clone carrying this T cell receptor beta chain was found a few times. As every portion of the isolated RNA was reverse transcribed, the sequencing read expressed TCRB transcripts. Profiled with immunoSEQ multiplex PCR; TCRdb holds only in-frame clones, not every one. This sample has hundreds of thousands of clones, with approximately 10% found just once. The data were taken from a study of beta chain features in type 1 diabetes. CDR1 and CDR2 (germline): MNHEY, SVGAGI. The CDR3 spans 12 residues. The chain employs TRBV6-5 and TRBJ2-5; a weak D match, TRBD2 (6 bases). The DNA end is a closer match to TRBJ2-7, so the J assignment may be wrong. The sequence came from a woman in her 30s in good health. The sequenced sample was naive CD4+ T cells from blood. Here the CDR3 DNA reads TGTGCCAGCGGTCTAGCGCTCTACGAGCAGTACTTC. Translation: CASGLALYEQYF.